The 17 T cell receptor beta chains below all came from one sample that was sequenced in a study of blood T cell repertoires in COVID-19. Assay: immunoSEQ multiplex PCR; the TCRdb copy retains only in-frame clones and omits some. The data contain 150,000 or so clones, around 79% of them singletons. Source material: peripheral blood. All receptors derive from a woman aged 70 to 79 with COVID-19, enrolled during active disease.

The chain couples TRBV5-6 to TRBJ2-7; D is perhaps TRBD1 (6 bases). The germline CDR1 and CDR2 sequences are SGHDT and YYEEEE. The CDR3 is 12 residues long. Trimming took off 4 bases at V and 7 bases at J, with 12 bases between the two ends. The CDR3 nucleotides are TGTGCCAGCAGCCGGGACACCAGGGAGCAGTACTTC. Translating it yields CASSRDTREQYF.

This clone was counted only a few times. The chain uses TRBV28 and TRBJ2-7; 9 nucleotides line up with TRBD1. The V gene's germline CDR1 is MDHEN and CDR2 SYDVKM. This CDR3 region has 14 residues. The trim removed 5 bases at V and 6 bases at J, leaving 8 bases unmatched. This chain's CDR3 is CASSRGQGRSEQYF. CDR3 in DNA: TGTGCCAGCAGTCGGGGACAGGGTAGGTCCGAGCAGTACTTC.

This chain uses TRBV5-5 with TRBJ1-3; the D gene is possibly TRBD1 (5 bases). The germline gives CDR1 SGHKS, CDR2 YYEKEE (reference sequence). Trimming cost V 9 bases and J 0 bases, with 16 bases left between them. CDR3 length: 15 amino acids. CDR3 amino acids: CATSPDSNSGNTIYF. The DNA for the CDR3 is TGTGCCACCTCTCCCGACAGTAACTCTGGAAACACCATATATTTT.

The gene calls are TRBV6-6 and TRBJ1-2; 8 bases line up with TRBD1. The CDR3 is 16 residues long. V was pared by 0 bases and J by 4 bases, with 7 bases of the junction left unmatched. Germline V gene lookup returns CDR1 MNHNY and CDR2 SVGAGI (reference sequence). CDR3 in amino acids: CASSYSPGGFSYGYTF. The CDR3 DNA reads TGTGCCAGCAGTTACTCCCCAGGGGGCTTCTCCTATGGCTACACCTTC.

The chain employs TRBV27 and TRBJ2-5; D gene unclear. There are 14 residues in the CDR3. Trimming stripped 5 bases from V and 1 base from J, with 11 bases between. Germline V lookup: CDR1 MNHEY, CDR2 SMNVEV (reference sequence). The CDR3 sequence is CASSATSFQETQYF. CDR3 coding DNA: TGTGCCAGCAGTGCTACGTCCTTCCAAGAGACCCAGTACTTC.

The rearrangement joins TRBV5-1 to TRBJ1-2; 10 nucleotides agree with TRBD1. This CDR3 is 15 amino acids long. Unmatched junction bases numbered 7, after V lost 0 bases and J lost 8 bases. Germline V gene data show CDR1 as SGHRS and CDR2 as YFSETQ. CDR3 DNA sequence: TGCGCCAGCAGCTTGGCCGGACAGGGGGTAGAGGGCTACACCTTC. Protein sequence: CASSLAGQGVEGYTF.

The V gene is TRBV6-5, the J gene TRBJ2-5; the D is unclear. The CDR3 runs to 15 residues. Germline CDR1 and CDR2: MNHEY and SVGAGI. Trimming removed 0 bases from V and 1 base from J, with 9 bases in between. CDR3 sequence reads: CASSYSTLGQETQYF. Here the CDR3 DNA reads TGTGCCAGCAGTTACTCGACTCTGGGCCAAGAGACCCAGTACTTC.

The chain is built from TRBV5-4 and TRBJ2-3; D is possibly TRBD2 (6 bases). With 0 bases removed from V and 0 bases from J, the gap between germline ends came to 11 bases. The CDR3 contains 16 residues. CDR1 is SGHNT, CDR2 YYREEE, per germline (reference sequence). The CDR3 DNA reads TGTGCCAGCAGCTTGGGGTTAGCGGCAAGCACAGATACGCAGTATTTT. It encodes CASSLGLAASTDTQYF. Using reference TRBV5-4 and TRBJ2-3 for the parts outside the CDR3, the full variable domain is ETGVTQSPTHLIKTRGQQVTLRCSSQSGHNTVSWYQQALGQGPQFIFQYYREEENGRGNFPPRFSGLQFPNYSSELNVNALELDDSALYLCASSLGLAASTDTQYFGPGTRLTVL.

The sample holds one count of this clone. The chain recombines TRBV7-3 with TRBJ2-6; D uncertain. Deletions cut 1 base from V and 0 bases from J, with 10 bases between. CDR3 size: 17 residues. The germline V gene encodes CDR1 SGHTA and CDR2 FQGTGA. The CDR3 loop is CASSLSTFSSGANVLTF. DNA for the CDR3: TGTGCCAGCAGCTTAAGTACGTTTAGCTCTGGGGCCAACGTCCTGACTTTC.

V is TRBV3-1 (or the pseudogene TRBV3-2) and J is TRBJ2-5; D not resolved. The CDR3 is 12 amino acids. From germline, CDR1 is LGHDT and CDR2 YNNKEL (reference sequence). V dropped 1 base and J dropped 5 bases, with 5 bases sitting between them. CDR3 loop: CASSQGAETQYF. In DNA form, the CDR3 reads TGTGCCAGCAGCCAAGGGGCGGAGACCCAGTACTTC.

The chain combines TRBV5-4 with TRBJ1-1; D is uncertain. This CDR3 has 12 residues. Trimming took off 0 bases at V and 8 bases at J, with 8 bases between the two ends. CDR1 is SGHNT and CDR2 is YYREEE in the germline V gene (reference sequence). This chain's CDR3 is CASSLEVGEAFF. CDR3 coding DNA: TGTGCCAGCAGCTTGGAAGTTGGCGAAGCTTTCTTT.

The chain carries TRBV5-8 and TRBJ1-1, with D tentatively TRBD1 (6 bases). The CDR3 is 15 amino acids. CDR1 SGHTS and CDR2 YDEGEE come from the germline V gene. Trimming pared 1 base from V and 0 bases from J, leaving 10 bases between. In DNA form, the CDR3 reads TGTGCCAGCAGCTTGTGGGACACGGTGAACACTGAAGCTTTCTTT. This codes for CASSLWDTVNTEAFF. Filled out from reference TRBV5-8 and TRBJ1-1, the complete variable domain reads EAGVTQSPTHLIKTRGQQATLRCSPISGHTSVYWYQQALGLGLQFLLWYDEGEERNRGNFPPRFSGRQFPNYSSELNVNALELEDSALYLCASSLWDTVNTEAFFGQGTRLTVV.

CDR3 nucleotides: TGTGCCAGCAGTTCCATGGGACAGTACACTGAAGCTTTCTTT. Amino acids: CASSSMGQYTEAFF. The V and J genes are TRBV6-6 and TRBJ1-1; the match to TRBD1 covers 7 bases. The V and J ends lost 4 bases and 3 bases, in that order; junction bases with no gene match: 5. Looked up from germline, CDR1 is MNHNY and CDR2 is SVGAGI (reference sequence). CDR3 length: 14 residues.

The chain uses TRBV5-4 and TRBJ2-1, with D perhaps matching TRBD1 (5 bases). This CDR3 has 13 amino acids. Germline CDR1 and CDR2: SGHNT and YYREEE (reference sequence). Deletions cut 2 bases from V and 5 bases from J, with 8 bases between. CDR3 in amino acids: CASSLVTDNEQFF. The CDR3 coding sequence is TGTGCCAGCAGCTTAGTGACAGACAATGAGCAGTTCTTC.

CDR3 residues: CASSPRSRELFF. The DNA for the CDR3 is TGTGCCAGTAGCCCACGTAGTCGGGAGCTGTTTTTT. The chain joins TRBV19 to TRBJ2-2; unclear D gene. CDR1 is LNHDA and CDR2 is SQIVND in the germline V gene (reference sequence). V shed 6 bases and J shed 9 bases, with 11 bases lying between them. The CDR3 totals 12 residues.

The V and J genes are TRBV2 and TRBJ2-5; the D gene is possibly TRBD2 (6 bases). This CDR3 spans 13 amino acids. Germline V gives CDR1 SNHLY, CDR2 FYNNEI. The V end was cut by 7 bases, the J end by 5 bases, with 14 bases between. The CDR3 loop reads CASISPGGETQYF. CDR3 DNA sequence: TGTGCCAGCATATCCCCAGGAGGGGAGACCCAGTACTTC.

V gene TRBV5-6 combines with J gene TRBJ1-1; D call uncertain. The CDR3 totals 16 residues. The V end lost 1 base, the J end lost 4 bases, and 17 bases lay between the germline ends. Germline-derived CDR1 and CDR2 are SGHDT and YYEEEE. The CDR3 bases are TGTGCCAGCAGCTTGAGCCCTGGACGGGGAAGCACTGAAGCTTTCTTT. Amino acid sequence: CASSLSPGRGSTEAFF.